This T cell receptor (beta chain) was identified in a study of blood T cell repertoires in COVID-19. Study at large: From T cells, B-cell-depleted T cells, or PBMCs came the material, which was cDNA or gDNA.

Seattle's enrolled individuals joined amid active infection and were then monitored longitudinally. Germline V gene lookup returns CDR1 LGHDT and CDR2 YNNKEL (reference sequence). The CDR3 is made up of 15 amino acids. Trimming at V came to 4 bases and at J to 9 bases, leaving 9 bases not matched to a gene. Original analysis: Estimation of nucleated cell counts was performed using reference gene primer amplification. Sequencing used immunoSEQ multiplex PCR; TCRdb keeps in-frame clones, though not all of them. Clone size and the V and J calls come from that table; the DNA yielded D and trimming. The sample contains 350,000 or so clones, roughly 90% of which appear only once.

The rearrangement joins TRBV3-1 (or the pseudogene TRBV3-2) to TRBJ2-1, with 10 bases lining up with TRBD2. Material for sequencing was peripheral blood. The TCR was taken from a woman in her fifties or sixties with COVID-19, enrolled during active disease. The CDR3 is CASSPRAGGPSEQFF. The CDR3, as DNA: TGTGCCAGCAGCCCCAGAGCGGGGGGGCCGAGTGAGCAGTTCTTC.